There are many counts of the clone carrying this T cell receptor (beta chain). Its antigen is as yet unknown. Germline V gene data show CDR1 as SGHVS and CDR2 as FQNEAQ. Trimming took 0 bases from V and 3 from J; bases not matched to a gene: 11. This CDR3 is built from 18 residues. These data are taken from a study of regulatory T cells in long-lasting Graves disease. Overall study results and limits: Among persistent patients, a larger number of public clonotypes were shared (around 2,700) than among newly diagnosed patients (about 950).

Arm-PCR of CDR3 regions and iRepertoire HTBI primers were used to build TCR beta libraries. MiXCR, applied by TCRdb to the multiplex PCR reads, yields one record per CDR3 protein. The profile covers some 500,000 distinct CDR3 sequences, with 15% to 20% appearing a single time and 20% to 25% taken by the ten largest. Time point specified: newly diagnosed GD, antithyroid drugs for less than 3 months. PBMC RNA served as the TCR library source. These data also formed part of another study, on T cells in Graves' hyperthyroidism and ophthalmopathy. As that study records: From stable hyperthyroidism, ophthalmopathy was separated by a 13 V-J model. Before onset, by a median of about six months, the model predicted ophthalmopathy.

The origin of this receptor is a woman in her forties or fifties with Graves disease. The V and J genes are TRBV7-8 and TRBJ2-7, with TRBD2 matching 10 bases. The input for sequencing was peripheral blood mononuclear cells (PBMCs), taken at new diagnosis, from a patient treated with antithyroid drugs. DNA of the CDR3: TGTGCCAGCAGCTTAGCTAGGCTAGCGGGGGTCCCTATCTACGAGCAGTACTTC. Translating it yields CASSLARLAGVPIYEQYF.